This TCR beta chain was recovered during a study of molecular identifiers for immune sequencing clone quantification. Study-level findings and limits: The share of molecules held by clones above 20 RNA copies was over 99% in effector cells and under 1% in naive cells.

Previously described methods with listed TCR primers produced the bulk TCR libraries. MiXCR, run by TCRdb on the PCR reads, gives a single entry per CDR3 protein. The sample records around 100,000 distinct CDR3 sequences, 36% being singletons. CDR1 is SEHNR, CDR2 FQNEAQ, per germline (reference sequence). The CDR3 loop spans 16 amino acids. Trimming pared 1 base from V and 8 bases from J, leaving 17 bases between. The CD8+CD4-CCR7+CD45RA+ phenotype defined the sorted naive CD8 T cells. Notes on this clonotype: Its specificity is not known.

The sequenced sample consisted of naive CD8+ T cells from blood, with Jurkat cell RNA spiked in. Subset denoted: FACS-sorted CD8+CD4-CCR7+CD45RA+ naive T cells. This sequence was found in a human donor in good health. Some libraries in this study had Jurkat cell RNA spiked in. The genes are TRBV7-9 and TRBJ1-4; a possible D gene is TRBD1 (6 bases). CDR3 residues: CASSLGVAGATEKLFF. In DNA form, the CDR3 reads TGTGCCAGCAGCTTAGGGGTGGCAGGGGCTACCGAAAAACTGTTTTTT.